Sequencing of this TCR beta chain was carried out in a study of T cells in Graves' hyperthyroidism and ophthalmopathy. The CDR3 loop spans 13 amino acids. V was clipped by 4 bases and J by 6 bases, with 12 bases between them. Germline lookup yields CDR1 MRHNA and CDR2 SNTAGT. Researchers took RNA transcripts and amplified the TCR beta CDR3 regions from them. In the first-round RT-PCR of the TCR CDR3, the HTBI primer set was used. TCRdb reprocessed the multiplex PCR reads via MiXCR and lists one record per CDR3 protein. The top ten clones hold approximately 35% of a sample with roughly 350,000 distinct CDR3 sequences, roughly an eighth of them seen once.

The TCR was taken from a woman aged 40 to 55 with Graves' ophthalmopathy. The sequencing input was blood. The chain links TRBV6-4 to TRBJ1-1; D not certain. CDR3 in DNA: TGTGCCAGCAGTGCTGCGCCGCGGGCTGAAGCTTTCTTT. Encoded protein: CASSAAPRAEAFF.